The rows below give T cell receptor beta chains drawn from one sample of a study of T cell responses to AZD1222 COVID-19 vaccine. Here immunoSEQ multiplex PCR was the method, and the copy in TCRdb shows in-frame clones only, minus some. Of 150,000 to 180,000 clones in the sample, about 87% were seen once. The starting material was peripheral blood, obtained on day 0 of AZD1222 vaccination. The receptors shown here come from an adult in good health. Each CDR3 is given with its conserved first and last residue. The D gene is left open where the match is weak. The size entry is marked missing in some rows and otherwise reads once, few, many or a size class.

d_gene,v_gene,abundance,j_gene,CDR3aa,CDR3nt
TRBD1,TRBV28,.,TRBJ2-1,CASTAGTASYNEQFF,TGTGCCAGCACAGCCGGGACAGCCTCCTACAATGAGCAGTTCTTC
.,TRBV7-2,.,TRBJ1-2,CASSLQGVDGYTF,TGTGCCAGCAGCTTACAGGGTGTGGATGGCTACACCTTC
.,TRBV6-2/TRBV6-3,.,TRBJ1-2,CASSYRTNYGYTF,TGTGCCAGCAGTTACAGGACAAACTATGGCTACACCTTC
TRBD2,TRBV9,.,TRBJ2-1,CASSVRTSGGEQFF,TGTGCCAGCAGCGTTCGGACTAGCGGAGGAGAGCAGTTCTTC
.,TRBV29-1,.,TRBJ2-3,CSVEIIRPWNEASPDTQYF,TGCAGCGTTGAAATAATTAGACCCTGGAATGAGGCTTCTCCAGATACGCAGTATTTT
.,TRBV6-1,.,TRBJ1-3,CASSWDDLRGNTIYF,TGTGCCAGCAGCTGGGACGACCTGAGGGGAAACACCATATATTTT
TRBD1,TRBV5-8,.,TRBJ1-2,CASSLAGTGADYGYTF,TGTGCCAGCAGCTTGGCTGGGACAGGGGCGGACTATGGCTACACCTTC
.,TRBV1,.,TRBJ2-7,CTSSQAAAYEQYF,TGCACCAGCAGCCAAGCGGCAGCCTACGAGCAGTACTTC
TRBD2,TRBV11-2,.,TRBJ2-3,CASSFSGGGTDTQYF,TGTGCCAGCAGCTTTTCTGGGGGGGGTACAGATACGCAGTATTTT
TRBD2,TRBV6-1,.,TRBJ2-1,CASSGVRGGNYNEQFF,TGTGCCAGCAGTGGAGTTCGGGGGGGCAACTACAATGAGCAGTTCTTC
TRBD1,TRBV27,.,TRBJ2-3,CASSSPRPGTGASTDTQYF,TGTGCCAGCAGTTCCCCTCGTCCCGGGACAGGGGCCAGCACAGATACGCAGTATTTT
TRBD1,TRBV6-6,.,TRBJ1-1,CASWDRGMITEAFF,TGTGCCAGCTGGGACAGGGGGATGATCACTGAAGCTTTCTTT
.,TRBV5-1,.,TRBJ2-5,CASSLVGGPETQYF,TGCGCCAGCAGCTTGGTTGGGGGGCCGGAGACCCAGTACTTC
.,TRBV20-1,.,TRBJ2-7,CSASLGNYEQYF,TGCAGTGCTAGTCTCGGAAACTACGAGCAGTACTTC
.,TRBV10-3,.,TRBJ2-2,CAISVEGPGLTGELFF,TGTGCCATCAGTGTCGAGGGACCTGGCCTCACCGGGGAGCTGTTTTTT
.,TRBV24-1,.,TRBJ2-5,CATSDGAGKGVETQYF,TGTGCCACCAGTGATGGTGCAGGGAAGGGTGTAGAGACCCAGTACTTC
.,TRBV3-1/TRBV3-2,.,TRBJ2-2,CASSQGLFEGTGELFF,TGTGCCAGCAGCCAAGGACTCTTTGAGGGCACCGGGGAGCTGTTTTTT
.,TRBV27,few,TRBJ1-2,CASRRGANYGYTF,TGTGCCAGCAGGAGGGGGGCTAACTATGGCTACACCTTC
.,TRBV9,.,TRBJ1-2,CASSQRSDPGGYTF,TGTGCCAGCAGCCAGAGGTCGGACCCGGGAGGCTACACCTTC
.,TRBV3-1/TRBV3-2,.,TRBJ1-5,CASSQDQVQPQHF,TGTGCCAGCAGCCAAGATCAAGTTCAGCCCCAGCATTTT
TRBD1,TRBV18,.,TRBJ2-5,CASSRQGRETQYF,TGTGCCAGCTCTCGACAGGGACGAGAGACCCAGTACTTC
.,TRBV29-1,.,TRBJ2-7,CSVEADRQGNEQYF,TGCAGCGTTGAAGCTGATAGGCAGGGCAACGAGCAGTACTTC
TRBD2,TRBV5-6,once,TRBJ2-5,CASSLDLRGEETQYF,TGTGCCAGCAGCTTGGACTTGCGGGGGGAAGAGACCCAGTACTTC
.,TRBV6-1,few,TRBJ1-6,CASSEFRGAGNSPLHF,TGTGCCAGCAGTGAATTTCGGGGGGCGGGTAATTCACCCCTCCACTTT
TRBD1,TRBV11-2,once,TRBJ1-4,CASSIGQVANEKLFF,TGTGCCAGCAGCATCGGACAGGTCGCTAATGAAAAACTGTTTTTT
.,TRBV5-8,.,TRBJ1-6,CASSLGTVSSPLHF,TGTGCCAGCAGCTTGGGCACCGTGAGTTCACCCCTCCACTTT
.,TRBV10-3,.,TRBJ1-1,CAISGGVRTEAFF,TGTGCCATCAGCGGGGGGGTTCGCACTGAAGCTTTCTTT
.,TRBV11-2,.,TRBJ2-7,CASSLRDLSRYEQYF,TGTGCCAGCAGCTTAAGGGACCTCTCTCGCTACGAGCAGTACTTC
.,TRBV24-1,.,TRBJ2-1,CATSGGTLLFF,TGTGCCACCAGTGGGGGCACTCTATTGTTCTTC
TRBD1,TRBV6-5,.,TRBJ2-7,CASGTDYEQYF,TGTGCCAGCGGGACAGACTACGAGCAGTACTTC
.,TRBV6-4,.,TRBJ1-1,CASSVRMNTEAFF,TGTGCCAGCAGTGTTCGGATGAACACTGAAGCTTTCTTT
.,TRBV5-5,.,TRBJ1-1,CASSLAPVGNTEAFF,TGTGCCAGCAGCTTGGCCCCCGTTGGAAACACTGAAGCTTTCTTT
.,TRBV11-3,.,TRBJ1-5,CASSPTGFNQPQHF,TGTGCCAGCAGCCCTACAGGATTCAATCAGCCCCAGCATTTT
.,TRBV6-6,.,TRBJ2-7,CASRTINGVYF,TGTGCCAGCAGAACCATCAATGGAGTGTACTTC
.,TRBV5-5,.,TRBJ2-7,CASSSTVTYEQYF,TGTGCCAGCAGCTCCACAGTAACCTACGAGCAGTACTTC
TRBD1,TRBV5-1,.,TRBJ2-3,CASSLPGTVGDTQYF,TGCGCCAGCAGCCTCCCCGGGACAGTTGGAGATACGCAGTATTTT
TRBD1,TRBV2,.,TRBJ1-5,CASREDRVGKPQHF,TGTGCCAGCAGAGAAGACAGGGTAGGGAAGCCCCAGCATTTT
TRBD1,TRBV4-3,.,TRBJ2-3,CASSQNSGGFLTDTQYF,TGCGCCAGCAGCCAAAACTCAGGGGGCTTTCTCACAGATACGCAGTATTTT
.,TRBV27,.,TRBJ1-2,CASSLLGGGYTF,TGTGCCAGCAGCTTACTAGGCGGTGGCTACACCTTC
.,TRBV6-2/TRBV6-3,.,TRBJ2-7,CASSWTVSYEQYF,TGTGCCAGCAGTTGGACAGTCTCCTACGAGCAGTACTTC
.,TRBV28,.,TRBJ2-2,CASIISMGAGTGELFF,TGTGCCAGCATCATATCCATGGGGGCCGGGACCGGGGAGCTGTTTTTT
.,TRBV2,.,TRBJ2-3,CASSWFADTQYF,TGTGCCAGCAGTTGGTTTGCAGATACGCAGTATTTT
.,TRBV10-3,.,TRBJ1-3,CAISPQGPQDTIYF,TGTGCCATCAGCCCCCAGGGGCCTCAAGACACCATATATTTT
.,TRBV5-1,.,TRBJ1-3,CASSSGGISSGNTIYF,TGCGCCAGCAGCTCCGGTGGGATAAGCTCTGGAAACACCATATATTTT
.,TRBV2,.,TRBJ2-5,CASSSGVGETQYF,TGTGCCAGCAGCTCCGGGGTGGGCGAGACCCAGTACTTC
TRBD1,TRBV19,.,TRBJ2-7,CASSIDGDRVNEQYF,TGTGCCAGTAGTATAGACGGGGACAGGGTCAACGAGCAGTACTTC
.,TRBV7-6,.,TRBJ2-5,CASSLEILNTETQYF,TGTGCCAGCAGCTTAGAGATTCTCAACACCGAGACCCAGTACTTC
.,TRBV6-1,.,TRBJ1-2,CASSDTPNYGYTF,TGTGCCAGCAGTGACACTCCTAACTATGGCTACACCTTC